These 3 T cell receptor beta chains originate from one sample sequenced in a study of siplizumab effects on memory and regulatory T cells. Produced via immunoSEQ multiplex PCR; TCRdb's table is partial and in-frame only. The top ten hold approximately 0.6% of the sample, which has 99,000 or so clones, over 85% seen once. Sequenced material: Tregs sorted from blood. The receptors were gathered from a human donor in good health.

This chain joins TRBV7-2 and TRBJ2-4; 9 bases match TRBD1. The V gene's germline CDR1 is SGHTA and CDR2 FQGNSA. This CDR3 spans 15 amino acids. Trimming cost V 4 bases and J 6 bases; bases outside gene matches: 7. The CDR3 DNA reads as TGTGCCAGCAGCTCGGACAGGGGCGGCCTAAACATTCAGTACTTC. It codes for CASSSDRGGLNIQYF.

The chain combines TRBV6-5 with TRBJ1-6, with a tentative D call TRBD1 (5 bases). The germline V gene has CDR1 MNHEY and CDR2 SVGAGI. V was clipped by 0 bases and J by 7 bases, with 13 bases between them. This CDR3 is built from 16 residues. CDR3 in amino acids: CASSYSWQGGNSPLHF. The CDR3 DNA reads as TGTGCCAGCAGTTACTCCTGGCAGGGAGGAAATTCACCCCTCCACTTT.

The chain joins TRBV2 to TRBJ1-1; D is possibly TRBD1 (5 bases). From germline, CDR1 is SNHLY and CDR2 FYNNEI. The CDR3 has 13 residues. Trimming shortened V by 3 bases and J by 4 bases, and 9 bases separated the two germline ends. The CDR3 DNA sequence: TGTGCCAGCAGTGAGGGGGGGGGCACTGAAGCTTTCTTT. This codes for CASSEGGGTEAFF.